This passage covers 21 T cell receptor beta chains from one sample sequenced in a study of cytomegalovirus exposure and HLA in healthy donors. TCRdb's copy holds only in-frame clones and misses some; the assay was immunoSEQ multiplex PCR. The table has some 150,000 clones, 89% seen once. Sequencing input: PBMCs. The receptors come from a young woman in good health and CMV-seropositive.

The chain carries TRBV5-6 and TRBJ2-4, with 7 nucleotides matching TRBD2. Germline loops: CDR1 SGHDT, CDR2 YYEEEE. This CDR3 region has 14 residues. With 0 bases clipped from V and 6 bases from J, the junction kept 3 bases outside the gene matches. CDR3 bases: TGTGCCAGCAGCTTGGGGACTAGGGGAAACATTCAGTACTTC. This encodes CASSLGTRGNIQYF.

V and J are TRBV10-3 and TRBJ2-1, with 8 bases lining up with TRBD2. Germline CDR1 ENHRY, CDR2 SYGVKD. V lost 10 bases and J lost 8; bases outside the gene matches: 13. The CDR3 loop spans 14 amino acids. The CDR3 nucleotides read TGTGCCACACAATTCGGGGGGGGTAGGGATGAGCAGTTCTTC. Protein sequence: CATQFGGGRDEQFF.

The rearrangement joins TRBV18 to TRBJ1-2; no clear D gene. The CDR3 loop spans 12 amino acids. Trimming shortened V by 2 bases and J by 8 bases, and 9 bases separated the two germline ends. The germline gives CDR1 KGHSH, CDR2 LQKENI. CDR3 in amino acids: CASSPEGEGYTF. The CDR3 DNA reads as TGTGCCAGCTCACCAGAAGGAGAGGGCTACACCTTC.

The DNA of the CDR3 is TGTGCCAGCAGCGTCCCGACTAGCGGGGGTACAGATACGCAGTATTTT. This gives the protein CASSVPTSGGTDTQYF. The rearrangement joins TRBV9 to TRBJ2-3, with 12 positions matching TRBD2. The CDR3 runs 16 residues. The germline CDR1 and CDR2 sequences are SGDLS and YYNGEE. The J segment lost 3 bases and the V segment lost 2 bases, leaving 4 bases of the junction unmatched.

DNA of the CDR3: TGTGCCAGTAGTGGGACAGGAGCCTACGAGCAGTACTTC. It yields the protein CASSGTGAYEQYF. The chain employs TRBV19 and TRBJ2-7; TRBD1 matches 8 bases. The CDR3 is 13 residues long. V shed 5 bases and J 2 bases; nucleotides not matched to a gene: 2. Germline assignment: CDR1 LNHDA and CDR2 SQIVND (reference sequence).

V and J are TRBV6-4 and TRBJ2-1; TRBD1 is a possible D gene (5 bases). CDR1 MRHNA and CDR2 SNTAGT come from the germline V gene. Trimming cost V 4 bases and J 9 bases, with 16 bases left between them. The CDR3 consists of 14 residues. CDR3 DNA: TGTGCCAGCAGTGGGGGCCAGGAGCCAAGTGAGCAGTTCTTC. As protein: CASSGGQEPSEQFF.

The rearrangement uses TRBV7-9 and TRBJ2-7, with TRBD1 identical over 9 bases. J lost 4 bases, V lost 0 bases, and 4 bases had no gene match. Germline V gene data show CDR1 as SEHNR and CDR2 as FQNEAQ (reference sequence). CDR3 length: 15 amino acids. Written as DNA, the CDR3 is TGTGCCAGCAGCTTAGCGGAGACAGGGGGTTACGAGCAGTACTTC. Residues: CASSLAETGGYEQYF.

CDR3 amino acids: CASSVSSDRGLQETQYF. The CDR3, as DNA: TGTGCCAGCAGCGTTTCCTCGGACAGGGGGCTTCAAGAGACCCAGTACTTC. This chain uses TRBV9 with TRBJ2-5, with 11 nucleotides matching TRBD1. Germline CDR1 is SGDLS and CDR2 is YYNGEE. This CDR3 contains 17 residues. Unmatched junction bases numbered 8, after V lost 2 bases and J lost 2 bases.

This clone appeared a single time. The rearrangement uses TRBV10-2 and TRBJ2-5; TRBD2 aligns across 8 bases. CDR1 and CDR2 (germline): WSHSY, SAAADI. V was pared by 3 bases and J by 7 bases, with 7 bases of the junction left unmatched. The CDR3 spans 14 residues. Here the CDR3 DNA reads TGCGCCAGCAGTGAAGCCGGGACTAGGGGGACCCAGTACTTC. This translates into CASSEAGTRGTQYF.

The V gene is TRBV7-9, the J gene TRBJ2-3, with 14 bases lining up with TRBD2. Germline V gene lookup returns CDR1 SEHNR and CDR2 FQNEAQ (reference sequence). After removal of 6 bases from V and 9 bases from J, the junction contained 8 bases not matched to a gene. CDR3 length equals 15 residues. The CDR3 reads CASRGTSGGHGTQYF. Written as DNA, the CDR3 is TGTGCCAGCAGGGGGACTAGCGGGGGCCACGGGACGCAGTATTTT.

The V gene is TRBV7-9, the J gene TRBJ2-2; D might be TRBD1 (6 bases). V lost 2 bases, J lost 6 bases, and 25 bases lay in between. Germline lookup yields CDR1 SEHNR and CDR2 FQNEAQ (reference sequence). This CDR3 region has 19 residues. The chain's CDR3 is CASSLSGTSNPGAPGELFF. The DNA of the CDR3 is TGTGCCAGCAGCTTATCCGGGACATCCAACCCCGGGGCCCCCGGGGAGCTGTTTTTT.

J is TRBJ1-5 and V is TRBV5-5; D is uncertain. Trimming took 3 bases from V and 3 from J, leaving 13 bases between them. The CDR3 has 15 amino acids. Germline CDR1 and CDR2: SGHKS and YYEKEE (reference sequence). CDR3 amino acids: CASSWSVGDNQPQHF. CDR3 bases: TGTGCCAGCAGCTGGTCGGTCGGGGACAATCAGCCCCAGCATTTT.

In DNA form, the CDR3 reads TGCAGCGTTCTAGCGGGGAGGAACACCGGGGAGCTGTTTTTT. Amino acids: CSVLAGRNTGELFF. This chain uses TRBV29-1 with TRBJ2-2; TRBD2 agrees at 9 bases. Germline V lookup: CDR1 SQVTM, CDR2 ANQGSEA. CDR3 size: 14 residues. Germline trimming cut 5 bases from V and 1 base from J; bases unmatched to any gene: 2.

The V gene is TRBV10-3, the J gene TRBJ2-7; TRBD2 matches 14 bases. V shed 10 bases and J 0 bases; nucleotides not matched to a gene: 5. The CDR3 has 15 residues. CDR1 and CDR2 (germline): ENHRY, SYGVKD. The CDR3 sequence is CATTGLAGDSYEQYF. CDR3 in DNA: TGTGCCACCACGGGACTAGCGGGGGACTCCTACGAGCAGTACTTC.

This clone is a singleton in its sample. The chain has TRBV5-1 and TRBJ2-3, with 7 bases lining up with TRBD1. The CDR3 extends over 16 amino acids. V was clipped by 4 bases and J by 2 bases; unmatched bases: 10. Per germline, CDR1 SGHRS and CDR2 YFSETQ. The DNA of the CDR3 is TGCGCCAGCAGCGTAGCCCGGGACAGCCTCACAGATACGCAGTATTTT. It codes for CASSVARDSLTDTQYF. The whole variable domain, remainder taken from reference TRBV5-1 and TRBJ2-3, is KAGVTQTPRYLIKTRGQQVTLSCSPISGHRSVSWYQQTPGQGLQFLFEYFSETQRNKGNFPGRFSGRQFSNSRSEMNVSTLELGDSALYLCASSVARDSLTDTQYFGPGTRLTVL.

This chain joins TRBV5-8 and TRBJ1-5; D perhaps matches TRBD1 (6 bases). The CDR3 has 16 residues. With 4 bases removed from V and 2 bases from J, the gap between germline ends came to 16 bases. In germline, CDR1 is SGHTS, CDR2 YDEGEE. CDR3 sequence: CASSAIGGGGNQPQHF. The CDR3 DNA follows: TGTGCCAGCAGCGCGATAGGGGGTGGGGGCAATCAGCCCCAGCATTTT.

The rearrangement uses TRBV2 and TRBJ2-7, with a possible D match to TRBD2 (6 bases). Deletions cut 8 bases from V and 4 bases from J, with 21 bases between. The CDR3 spans 15 residues. Per the germline V gene, CDR1 is SNHLY and CDR2 is FYNNEI. The CDR3 DNA is TGTGCCAGCCGTGGATTAGCGCGGGGCGCATACGAGCAGTACTTC. This translates into CASRGLARGAYEQYF. Full variable domain (outside the CDR3, taken from reference TRBV2 and TRBJ2-7): EPEVTQTPSHQVTQMGQEVILRCVPISNHLYFYWYRQILGQKVEFLVSFYNNEISEKSEIFDDQFSVERPDGSNFTLKIRSTKLEDSAMYFCASRGLARGAYEQYFGPGTRLTVT.

This clone was observed once. This CDR3 is CASSQDLGDSTNEKLFF. The CDR3 DNA reads as TGCGCCAGCAGCCAAGATCTAGGGGACAGCACTAATGAAAAACTGTTTTTT. J is TRBJ1-4 and V is TRBV4-1, with 7 positions matching TRBD1. The junction had 6 bases not matched to a gene; V was cut back by 0 bases and J by 2 bases. This CDR3 has 17 amino acids. CDR1 is MGHRA and CDR2 is YSYEKL in the germline V gene.

The genes are TRBV25-1 and TRBJ1-5; 9 bases agree with TRBD1. Looked up from germline, CDR1 is MGHDK and CDR2 is SYGVNS. The CDR3 length is 13 residues. V shed 6 bases, J shed 7 bases, and the junction held 4 bases outside the gene matches. The CDR3 DNA follows: TGTGCCAGCAGACAGGGGGCTGAACAGCCCCAGCATTTT. Encoded protein: CASRQGAEQPQHF. Variable domain in full (rest from reference TRBV25-1 and TRBJ1-5): EADIYQTPRYLVIGTGKKITLECSQTMGHDKMYWYQQDPGMELHLIHYSYGVNSTEKGDLSSESTVSRIRTEHFPLTLESARPSHTSQYLCASRQGAEQPQHFGDGTRLSIL.

The rearrangement links TRBV15 to TRBJ1-2; TRBD1 is a possible D gene (6 bases). The CDR3 has 13 amino acids. CDR1 LNHNV and CDR2 YYDKDF come from the germline V gene (reference sequence). Trimming took 4 bases from V and 5 from J, leaving 11 bases between them. CDR3 nucleotides: TGTGCCACCAGCAAAGGGGGAGGGTATGGCTACACCTTC. This encodes CATSKGGGYGYTF.

The V and J genes are TRBV29-1 and TRBJ1-5; 10 positions match TRBD1. The CDR3 runs 16 residues. Trimming at V came to 7 bases and at J to 6 bases, leaving 15 bases not matched to a gene. CDR1 is SQVTM, CDR2 ANQGSEA, per germline. As DNA, the CDR3 is TGCAGCGCGGCCACAGCGGGACAGGGGCTAGGTCAGCCCCAGCATTTT. This gives the protein CSAATAGQGLGQPQHF.